The 17 T cell receptor beta chains below were found in one sample sequenced in a study of shared clonotypes between healthy human individuals. Sequenced by immunoSEQ multiplex PCR; TCRdb stores in-frame clones only, minus some. The sample consists of 2 million to 2.5 million clones, approximately 94% of them appearing once. Sequencing was done on a sample of naive CD4+ T cells sorted from blood. Subset defined: CD45RA+ positively selected. The receptors here all came from a man between 18 and 35 years old in good health.

The chain is built from TRBV6-4 and TRBJ1-2, with 10 positions matching TRBD1. The J segment lost 5 bases and the V segment lost 6 bases, leaving 9 bases of the junction unmatched. Germline V CDR1 and CDR2: MRHNA, SNTAGT. The CDR3 contains 15 residues. CDR3 in amino acids: CASRGTGAGGYGYTF. Here the CDR3 DNA reads TGTGCCAGCAGGGGGACAGGGGCCGGTGGGTATGGCTACACCTTC.

The V call is TRBV28, the J call TRBJ2-5; 9 bases align to TRBD2. The CDR3 totals 16 residues. With 7 bases clipped from V and 4 bases from J, the junction kept 13 bases outside the gene matches. Looked up from germline, CDR1 is MDHEN and CDR2 is SYDVKM. In DNA, the CDR3 is TGTGCCAGCAACCTCGGCGCGGGGGGGCCGCGAGAGACCCAGTACTTC. Its translation is CASNLGAGGPRETQYF.

V is TRBV13 and J is TRBJ2-3; D unclear. Trimming stripped 4 bases from V and 6 bases from J, with 5 bases between. The V gene's germline CDR1 is PRHDT and CDR2 FYEKMQ (reference sequence). This CDR3 spans 11 amino acids. This CDR3 is CASSSEDTQYF. DNA of the CDR3: TGTGCCAGCAGCTCTGAGGATACGCAGTATTTT.

This chain uses TRBV5-1 with TRBJ2-1, with 9 bases identical to TRBD2. V lost 6 bases, J lost 9 bases, and 10 bases stayed unmatched. The CDR3 is 14 residues long. Germline V gene data show CDR1 as SGHRS and CDR2 as YFSETQ. The CDR3 reads CASTHSGSESEQFF. The DNA for the CDR3 is TGCGCCAGCACACATAGCGGGAGTGAGAGTGAGCAGTTCTTC.

The V and J genes are TRBV9 and TRBJ1-4; 8 bases are shared with TRBD1. Germline V lookup: CDR1 SGDLS, CDR2 YYNGEE. The CDR3 spans 17 residues. V lost 2 bases, J lost 8 bases, and 14 bases stayed unmatched. The CDR3 DNA sequence: TGTGCCAGCAGCGTGAGCTCCCACGCGACAGGGGAAGAAAAACTGTTTTTT. As protein: CASSVSSHATGEEKLFF.

The chain joins TRBV5-1 to TRBJ2-3; D possibly corresponds to TRBD2 (6 bases). The CDR3 runs to 15 residues. Between the trimmed V and J ends, which lost 2 bases and 4 bases, there was a span of 14 bases. The germline V gene encodes CDR1 SGHRS and CDR2 YFSETQ. For the CDR3, the DNA is TGCGCCAGCAGCTTTGGCGGGATCGCCCCAGATACGCAGTATTTT. This codes for CASSFGGIAPDTQYF.

This chain uses TRBV12-5 with TRBJ2-7; D perhaps matches TRBD2 (6 bases). The CDR3 is 15 residues long. Germline-derived CDR1 and CDR2 are LGHNT and FRNRAP. V lost 4 bases and J 0 bases, leaving 13 bases between the germline ends. The CDR3 coding sequence is TGTGCTAGTGGTTCGCGGGACGGTAGCTCCTACGAGCAGTACTTC. It yields the protein CASGSRDGSSYEQYF.

This rearrangement joins TRBV28 to TRBJ2-7; 10 bases fit TRBD2. The V segment lost 8 bases and the J segment 0 bases; nucleotides outside the gene matches: 7. Germline V lookup: CDR1 MDHEN, CDR2 SYDVKM. The CDR3 totals 15 residues. The DNA for the CDR3 is TGTGCCAGCGGATTCAGCGGGGGGGCCTCCTACGAGCAGTACTTC. It codes for CASGFSGGASYEQYF.

To note about this clone: The same CDR3 arises from other DNA sequences in this sample as well. The chain is built from TRBV10-3 and TRBJ2-7, with D tentatively TRBD1 (6 bases). CDR3 length equals 12 residues. Germline CDR1 ENHRY, CDR2 SYGVKD. Trimming pared 4 bases from V and 3 bases from J, leaving 7 bases between. In DNA form, the CDR3 reads TGTGCCATCAGTGCGGACAGCTACGAGCAGTACTTC. This gives the protein CAISADSYEQYF.

The V and J genes are TRBV2 and TRBJ2-7, with D perhaps TRBD1 or TRBD2 (5 bases each). The CDR3 covers 14 residues. V lost 7 bases and J lost 0, with 13 bases in between. Germline assignment: CDR1 SNHLY and CDR2 FYNNEI. The CDR3 protein is CASKLGVSSYEQYF. As DNA, the CDR3 is TGTGCCAGCAAGCTGGGGGTTAGCTCCTACGAGCAGTACTTC.

The chain is built from TRBV6-5 and TRBJ2-2, with D uncertain. CDR3 length equals 16 residues. V shed 2 bases and J shed 1 base, with 11 bases lying between them. Per the germline V gene, CDR1 is MNHEY and CDR2 is SVGAGI. The CDR3 here is CASSYTLSENTGELFF. CDR3 coding DNA: TGTGCCAGCAGTTACACCCTTAGTGAGAACACCGGGGAGCTGTTTTTT.

The chain combines TRBV5-1 with TRBJ1-2; possible D gene TRBD1, 6 bases. The CDR3 runs 16 residues. Trimming took 5 bases from V and 7 from J, leaving 24 bases between them. Germline assignment: CDR1 SGHRS and CDR2 YFSETQ. The CDR3 spells CASRERQAGDRSGYTF. As DNA, the CDR3 is TGCGCCAGCAGGGAACGACAGGCAGGGGATCGGAGTGGCTACACCTTC.

V and J are TRBV5-1 and TRBJ2-5; D may be TRBD1 (6 bases). V gave up 4 bases and J gave up 5 bases, with 15 bases separating them. From germline, CDR1 is SGHRS and CDR2 YFSETQ. CDR3 length: 14 residues. Here the CDR3 DNA reads TGCGCCAGCAGCGCCCGACAGGCCCGGGAGACCCAGTACTTC. This sequence encodes CASSARQARETQYF.

This clone was counted a single time. The chain couples TRBV4-2 to TRBJ2-1; D is uncertain. The germline gives CDR1 LGHNA, CDR2 YNFKEQ. The CDR3 runs to 16 residues. Trimming removed 2 bases from V and 0 bases from J, with 11 bases in between. The CDR3 sequence is CASSQSQASSYNEQFF. CDR3 DNA sequence: TGTGCCAGCAGCCAAAGCCAGGCCAGCTCCTACAATGAGCAGTTCTTC.

V and J are TRBV20-1 and TRBJ2-7, with TRBD1 matching 7 bases. The CDR3 has 11 residues. The V and J ends lost 7 bases and 5 bases, in that order; junction bases with no gene match: 5. CDR1 and CDR2 from the germline V gene are DFQATT and SNEGSKA (reference sequence). CDR3 in DNA: TGCAGTGGGGGCAGGGGGAACGAGCAGTACTTC. Encoded protein: CSGGRGNEQYF.

Only one count was recorded for this clone. The V and J genes are TRBV30 and TRBJ2-7; the D gene is possibly TRBD1 (5 bases). Germline V gives CDR1 GTSNPN, CDR2 SVGIG (reference sequence). The V end was cut by 3 bases, the J end by 6 bases, with 15 bases between. This CDR3 has 13 amino acids. The CDR3 nucleotides read TGTGCCTGGAGGACAGACGACAAGGGCGAGCAGTACTTC. Translating it yields CAWRTDDKGEQYF.

This chain joins TRBV2 and TRBJ1-1; the D is unclear. The CDR3 loop spans 16 amino acids. The V gene's germline CDR1 is SNHLY and CDR2 FYNNEI. The V end was cut by 2 bases, the J end by 3 bases, with 16 bases between. For the CDR3, the DNA is TGTGCCAGCAGTGAACGGCGGGTGTTGCGTGACACTGAAGCTTTCTTT. Its protein product is CASSERRVLRDTEAFF.